The 6 T cell receptor beta chains in this list originate from one sample, sequenced in a study of T cell repertoires in cytomegalovirus infection. TCRdb reprocessed the reads via MiXCR and lists one record per CDR3 protein. The profile shows 900,000 to 950,000 distinct CDR3 sequences, roughly 30% of them singletons. The antigens for these receptors are not known. Sequenced material: cultured CD8+ T cells from PBMCs, taken from culture after CMV antigen stimulation. The receptors come from a human donor in good health (CMV status not recorded). Some clones in this sample may be carry-over from other donors' samples.

This clonotype was seen more than once but under ten times. V and J are TRBV27 and TRBJ2-3; 16 bases match TRBD2. Germline V CDR1 and CDR2: MNHEY, SMNVEV (reference sequence). After removal of 6 bases from V and 4 bases from J, the junction contained 13 bases not matched to a gene. This CDR3 contains 19 residues. CDR3 in amino acids: CASSPGTGLAGGPSDTQYF. CDR3 coding DNA: TGTGCCAGCAGCCCCGGGACGGGACTAGCGGGGGGGCCATCAGATACGCAGTATTTT.

The chain joins TRBV14 to TRBJ2-1, with D possibly TRBD1 on 6 matching bases. The CDR3 loop spans 16 amino acids. Germline V lookup: CDR1 SGHDN, CDR2 FVKESK. Trimming stripped 2 bases from V and 3 bases from J, with 14 bases between. The CDR3 sequence: CASSQLGQGSYNEQFF. As DNA, the CDR3 is TGTGCCAGCAGCCAACTCGGCCAGGGGAGCTACAATGAGCAGTTCTTC.

In its sample, this clonotype was seen a few times. This chain links TRBV7-9 with TRBJ1-1; D gene uncertain. Germline-derived CDR1 and CDR2 are SEHNR and FQNEAQ (reference sequence). This CDR3 contains 14 residues. Trimming pared 1 base from V and 3 bases from J, leaving 9 bases between. Written as DNA, the CDR3 is TGTGCCAGCAGCTTAGTTGGCGGTTACACTGAAGCTTTCTTT. Translation: CASSLVGGYTEAFF. Looking up the rest from reference TRBV7-9 and TRBJ1-1 gives the full variable domain: DTGVSQNPRHKITKRGQNVTFRCDPISEHNRLYWYRQTLGQGPEFLTYFQNEAQLEKSRLLSDRFSAERPKGSFSTLEIQRTEQGDSAMYLCASSLVGGYTEAFFGQGTRLTVV.

The chain has TRBV12-3 or TRBV12-4 and TRBJ1-2; weak D call: TRBD1 (5 bases). The CDR3 totals 14 residues. Trimming removed 5 bases from V and 4 bases from J, with 14 bases in between. CDR3 residues: CASSPRQLRYGYTF. The CDR3 DNA reads as TGTGCCAGCAGTCCAAGACAGTTGCGCTATGGCTACACCTTC.

With respect to this clonotype: With a much larger clone just one base away, this may be a read error. The chain recombines TRBV7-9 with TRBJ2-3, with TRBD2 identical over 8 bases. The CDR3 runs to 17 residues. Germline CDR1 and CDR2: SEHNR and FQNEAQ (reference sequence). The junction had 15 bases not matched to a gene; V was cut back by 5 bases and J by 5 bases. CDR3 nucleotides: TGTGCCAGCAGCGACCTCCGGACTAGCAGGGACCAAGATACGCAGTATTTT. Translating gives CASSDLRTSRDQDTQYF.

The V and J genes are TRBV6-1 and TRBJ1-1; no firm D call. Trimming took off 3 bases at V and 4 bases at J, with 9 bases between the two ends. The germline CDR1 and CDR2 sequences are MNHNS and SASEGT. This CDR3 region has 13 residues. CDR3 amino acids: CASSDLVATEAFF. DNA for the CDR3: TGTGCCAGCAGTGATCTCGTAGCCACTGAAGCTTTCTTT.